This T cell receptor beta chain was captured by sequencing in a study of post-analysis software for immune sequencing data. Study overall: Patients had relapsing-remitting, secondary progressive or progressive-relapsing multiple sclerosis; some lacked subtype. Study-level points and caveats: Samples from one preparation batch, clustered by F measure, grouped strongly together. TRBV5-6, TRBV5-1 and TRBV20-1 belonged to a set of about five TRBV segments that were more frequent in patients than controls.

Trimming took 11 bases from V and 4 from J, leaving 14 bases between them. The CDR3 has 13 residues. Germline V gives CDR1 MNHNS, CDR2 SASEGT. TCR beta cDNA libraries had unique molecular identifiers. Approximately 500,000 cDNA molecules were obtained per 1 to 10 million input T cells. TCRdb independently ran MiXCR on the PCR reads; one entry per CDR3 protein. The sample includes roughly 540,000 distinct CDR3 sequences, around 31% of them seen just once. This clonotype came up a few times. The antigen remains unidentified. The chain joins TRBV6-1 to TRBJ1-4; possibly TRBD1 for D (6 bases). The TCR originated in a girl between 2 and 17 years old with multiple sclerosis. Sequencing was carried out using blood. The CDR3 loop reads CALLDSLNEKLFF. Here the CDR3 DNA reads TGTGCCCTATTGGACAGTCTTAATGAAAAACTGTTTTTT.